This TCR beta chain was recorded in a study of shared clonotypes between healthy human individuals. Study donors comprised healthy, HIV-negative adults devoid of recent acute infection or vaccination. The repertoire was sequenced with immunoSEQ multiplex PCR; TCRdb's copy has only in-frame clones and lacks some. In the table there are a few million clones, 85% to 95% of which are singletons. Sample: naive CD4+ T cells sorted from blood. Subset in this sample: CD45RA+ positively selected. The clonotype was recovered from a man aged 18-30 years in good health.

CDR3 in amino acids: CAWLAGGTDTQYF. The CDR3 region has the DNA TGTGCCTGGCTGGCGGGTGGCACAGATACGCAGTATTTT. The chain has TRBV30 and TRBJ2-3; D is perhaps TRBD2 (5 bases). This CDR3 region has 13 residues. CDR1 GTSNPN and CDR2 SVGIG come from the germline V gene (reference sequence). V was shortened by 5 bases and J by 1 base, with 10 bases between the two germline ends.